Below are 3 T cell receptor beta chains sequenced from a single sample in a study of blood T cell repertoires in COVID-19. Generated by immunoSEQ multiplex PCR, the TCRdb table keeps only in-frame clones and is missing some. Altogether 300,000 to 400,000 clones are present, 85% to 95% being singletons, with the ten largest covering around 3.9%. The sample taken for sequencing was PBMCs or T cells enriched from blood (not recorded which). The receptors here all came from a young woman who had been exposed to COVID-19.

V is TRBV25-1 and J is TRBJ2-7, with 7 nucleotides matching TRBD1. The V gene's germline CDR1 is MGHDK and CDR2 SYGVNS. This CDR3 has 14 amino acids. V lost 1 base to trimming and J lost 0 bases; unmatched junction nucleotides: 0. The CDR3 here is CASSEWDSSYEQYF. CDR3 in DNA: TGTGCCAGCAGTGAATGGGACAGCTCCTACGAGCAGTACTTC.

This rearrangement joins TRBV5-4 to TRBJ1-3; D not certain. V lost 2 bases to trimming and J lost 4 bases, with 10 bases between them. The CDR3 is made up of 14 amino acids. The germline V gene encodes CDR1 SGHNT and CDR2 YYREEE (reference sequence). CDR3 protein: CASSFLGGGNTIYF. CDR3 nucleotide sequence: TGTGCCAGCAGCTTTCTAGGAGGAGGAAACACCATATATTTT.

The chain is built from TRBV19 and TRBJ1-1; 10 bases agree with TRBD1. The CDR3 runs to 17 residues. The V and J ends lost 4 bases and 0 bases, in that order; junction bases with no gene match: 8. The V gene's germline CDR1 is LNHDA and CDR2 SQIVND (reference sequence). The CDR3 protein is CASSTRTGGVMNTEAFF. The CDR3 DNA reads as TGTGCCAGTAGTACCCGGACAGGGGGGGTCATGAACACTGAAGCTTTCTTT.